This TCR beta chain is drawn from a study of T cells in localized non-small cell lung cancer. TCRdb's table, derived via immunoSEQ multiplex PCR, lists solely in-frame clones and lacks some. The sample records 25,000 to 35,000 clones, 80% being singletons. General study findings and limits: Since sequencing was restricted to only one region of the tumor, intratumor heterogeneity remains a possibility. Uninvolved adjacent lung showed the highest T cell clonality, exceeding tumor.

This CDR3 is 15 amino acids long. Unmatched junction bases numbered 6, after V lost 2 bases and J lost 10 bases. Germline CDR1 reads SNHLY; CDR2 reads FYNNEI. A note on this clone: Its antigen is unidentified.

Here the sequenced sample was peripheral blood, taken before any cancer treatment. The TCR was taken from a male donor at least 60 years old with stage III squamous cell lung carcinoma. V usage is TRBV2 and J usage is TRBJ1-6, with TRBD1 identical over 9 bases. The CDR3 sequence is CASSEQGQGQSPLHF. For the CDR3, the DNA is TGTGCCAGCAGTGAACAGGGACAGGGTCAGTCACCCCTCCACTTT.